These 30 T cell receptor beta chains were sequenced from one sample in a study of blood T cell repertoires in COVID-19. TCRdb's copy holds only in-frame clones and misses some; the assay was immunoSEQ multiplex PCR. The profile shows roughly 41,000 clones, 70% to 90% of them singletons. Sequencing was done on a sample of peripheral blood. These receptors all stem from a man in his 60s with active COVID-19.

The chain recombines TRBV19 with TRBJ2-5, with unresolved D. Germline CDR1 is LNHDA and CDR2 is SQIVND (reference sequence). CDR3 length: 13 amino acids. Trimming took off 5 bases at V and 1 base at J, with 8 bases between the two ends. In DNA form, the CDR3 reads TGTGCCAGTAGTTGGCACCCCCAAGAGACCCAGTACTTC. It yields the protein CASSWHPQETQYF.

V and J are TRBV5-6 and TRBJ1-4; 10 nucleotides line up with TRBD1. This CDR3 has 17 residues. Losses at the gene ends were 4 bases for V and 6 bases for J; bases not matched to a gene: 12. Germline V lookup: CDR1 SGHDT, CDR2 YYEEEE. CDR3 in amino acids: CASSPDRGAGGDEKLFF. In DNA form, the CDR3 reads TGTGCCAGCAGCCCGGACAGGGGGGCAGGAGGGGATGAAAAACTGTTTTTT.

The chain carries TRBV4-1 and TRBJ2-2, with a possible D match to TRBD2 (5 bases). CDR1 and CDR2 from the germline V gene are MGHRA and YSYEKL. The CDR3 is 17 amino acids. V lost 0 bases and J lost 5, with 16 bases in between. The CDR3 bases are TGCGCCAGCAGCCAAGACGAGGCCCGGCGGGTGACCGGGGAGCTGTTTTTT. Residues: CASSQDEARRVTGELFF.

The chain couples TRBV10-2 to TRBJ1-2; D remains ambiguous. This CDR3 has 12 residues. Germline CDR1 and CDR2: WSHSY and SAAADI. Between the trimmed V and J ends, which lost 3 bases and 6 bases, there was a span of 8 bases. In DNA form, the CDR3 reads TGCGCCAGCAGTGAAATGAGGGATGGCTACACCTTC. It is translated as CASSEMRDGYTF.

The count of this clone is one. The V and J genes are TRBV7-2 and TRBJ2-1, with 10 bases aligning to TRBD2. Germline CDR1 is SGHTA and CDR2 is FQGNSA. V dropped 3 bases and J dropped 6; count of bases not matched to a gene: 5. The CDR3 length is 15 residues. The CDR3 bases are TGTGCCAGCAGCTTTCCCCTAGCGGGGGTCAATGAGCAGTTCTTC. Translating gives CASSFPLAGVNEQFF.

This sequence joins TRBV20-1 and TRBJ2-7; TRBD2 agrees at 7 bases. The V gene's germline CDR1 is DFQATT and CDR2 SNEGSKA (reference sequence). This CDR3 is built from 14 residues. Trimming removed 3 bases from V and 2 bases from J; junction bases left unmatched: 7. The CDR3 here is CSASLASGAYEQYF. In nucleotides, the CDR3 is TGCAGTGCTAGTCTCGCTAGCGGAGCCTACGAGCAGTACTTC.

The chain is built from TRBV2 and TRBJ2-5; TRBD2 might be the D (6 bases). V shed 7 bases and J shed 7 bases, with 10 bases lying between them. CDR3 size: 11 residues. CDR1 and CDR2 from the germline V gene are SNHLY and FYNNEI. The CDR3 sequence: CASMEGGTQYF. The CDR3 nucleotides are TGTGCCAGCATGGAGGGCGGGACCCAGTACTTC.

The CDR3 loop reads CASSEGTGPLYNSPLHF. In DNA form, the CDR3 reads TGTGCCAGCAGTGAGGGGACAGGACCGCTTTATAATTCACCCCTCCACTTT. V is TRBV6-1 and J is TRBJ1-6; TRBD1 matches at 8 bases. This CDR3 region has 17 residues. Losses at the gene ends were 3 bases for V and 4 bases for J; bases not matched to a gene: 8. Germline V lookup: CDR1 MNHNS, CDR2 SASEGT.

The V call is TRBV19, the J call TRBJ2-7; the D gene is possibly TRBD1 (6 bases). Per the germline V gene, CDR1 is LNHDA and CDR2 is SQIVND (reference sequence). V gave up 4 bases and J gave up 3 bases, with 16 bases separating them. The CDR3 runs 15 residues. The CDR3: CASSTWGTGNYEQYF. The CDR3 bases are TGTGCCAGTAGTACCTGGGGAACAGGGAACTACGAGCAGTACTTC.

This chain uses TRBV19 with TRBJ2-4; the D gene is possibly TRBD1 (6 bases). The length of the CDR3 is 17 residues. Germline V lookup: CDR1 LNHDA, CDR2 SQIVND (reference sequence). Trimming took off 5 bases at V and 4 bases at J, with 21 bases between the two ends. This CDR3 is CASSQLGGFASKNIQYF. CDR3 sequence (DNA): TGTGCCAGTAGTCAATTAGGGGGATTCGCCTCAAAAAACATTCAGTACTTC.

CDR3 loop: CASSLGLAGYNEQFF. DNA for the CDR3: TGTGCCAGCAGTCTCGGACTAGCGGGTTACAATGAGCAGTTCTTC. This rearrangement joins TRBV27 to TRBJ2-1, with TRBD2 matching 11 bases. With 5 bases clipped from V and 4 bases from J, the junction kept 4 bases outside the gene matches. This CDR3 region has 15 residues. CDR1 is MNHEY and CDR2 is SMNVEV in the germline V gene (reference sequence).

This chain joins TRBV7-2 and TRBJ2-7, with 11 bases that match TRBD2. V gave up 1 base and J gave up 9 bases; unmatched junction bases: 5. The CDR3 is made up of 14 amino acids. Germline V lookup: CDR1 SGHTA, CDR2 FQGNSA. The CDR3 nucleotides read TGTGCCAGCAGCTTAGAAGGTAGCGGGAGGGCGCAGTACTTC. It is translated as CASSLEGSGRAQYF. Full variable domain (rest looked up from reference TRBV7-2 and TRBJ2-7): GAGVSQSPSNKVTEKGKDVELRCDPISGHTALYWYRQSLGQGLEFLIYFQGNSAPDKSGLPSDRFSAERTGGSVSTLTIQRTQQEDSAVYLCASSLEGSGRAQYFGPGTRLTVT.

This clone came up once. This sequence joins TRBV15 and TRBJ1-4, with a tentative D call TRBD1 (5 bases). Trimming removed 9 bases at V and 0 bases at J, with 8 bases between. CDR3 length: 13 residues. Germline V gives CDR1 LNHNV, CDR2 YYDKDF (reference sequence). CDR3 in amino acids: CATQGATNEKLFF. The CDR3 nucleotides read TGTGCCACGCAGGGTGCAACTAATGAAAAACTGTTTTTT.

The V call is TRBV5-1, the J call TRBJ1-1, with TRBD1 matching over 7 bases. This CDR3 has 15 residues. Germline V gene sequence: CDR1 SGHRS, CDR2 YFSETQ. V dropped 4 bases and J dropped 2; count of bases not matched to a gene: 8. CDR3 DNA sequence: TGCGCCAGCAGCCCCACTGGGACAGCCAACACTGAAGCTTTCTTT. Its translation is CASSPTGTANTEAFF.

V and J are TRBV11-2 and TRBJ2-2; perhaps TRBD1 as D (5 bases). The V gene lost 3 bases and the J gene lost 7 bases, with 12 bases spanning the gap. The V gene's germline CDR1 is SGHAT and CDR2 FQNNGV. The CDR3 runs to 14 residues. Here the CDR3 DNA reads TGTGCCAGCAGCTTGGTCAGGGCCAGCGGGGAGCTGTTTTTT. This sequence encodes CASSLVRASGELFF.

The chain is built from TRBV7-2 and TRBJ1-1, with D perhaps matching TRBD1 (5 bases). Germline CDR1 is SGHTA and CDR2 is FQGNSA. CDR3 length: 18 residues. V dropped 5 bases and J dropped 1 base, with 23 bases sitting between them. The CDR3 nucleotides read TGTGCCAGCAGCCTAAGTTTCGCGGGGCGCCAGAGGAACACTGAAGCTTTCTTT. Amino acids: CASSLSFAGRQRNTEAFF. Combining the CDR3 with reference TRBV7-2 and TRBJ1-1 gives the whole variable domain GAGVSQSPSNKVTEKGKDVELRCDPISGHTALYWYRQSLGQGLEFLIYFQGNSAPDKSGLPSDRFSAERTGGSVSTLTIQRTQQEDSAVYLCASSLSFAGRQRNTEAFFGQGTRLTVV.

This chain connects TRBV5-1 to TRBJ2-2; TRBD1 matches 8 bases. This CDR3 is built from 15 residues. Germline trimming cut 0 bases from V and 5 bases from J; bases unmatched to any gene: 3. The germline V gene encodes CDR1 SGHRS and CDR2 YFSETQ. The chain's CDR3 is CASSLGTGYTGELFF. The CDR3 nucleotides are TGCGCCAGCAGCTTGGGGACAGGGTATACCGGGGAGCTGTTTTTT.

The rearrangement links TRBV21-1 to TRBJ1-5; the table assigns TRBD1, which was not confirmed against the DNA. TRBV21-1 is a documented pseudogene. The CDR3 covers 17 residues. CDR3 sequence: CASSLTRDRGGNQPQHF. The CDR3 nucleotides read TGTGCCAGCAGCCTGACCCGGGACAGGGGAGGCAATCAGCCCCAGCATTTT.

This sequence joins TRBV28 and TRBJ1-1; TRBD1 might be the D (5 bases). The V gene lost 2 bases and the J gene lost 6 bases, with 19 bases spanning the gap. The CDR3 extends over 16 amino acids. Germline CDR1 reads MDHEN; CDR2 reads SYDVKM. CDR3 amino acids: CASSLEGLGQGSEAFF. The CDR3 DNA reads TGTGCCAGCAGTTTAGAGGGACTGGGGCAGGGATCTGAAGCTTTCTTT.

The count of this clone is one. The rearrangement uses TRBV30 and TRBJ1-5; 7 bases map to TRBD1. This CDR3 spans 14 amino acids. After removal of 5 bases from V and 1 base from J, the junction contained 5 bases not matched to a gene. CDR1 is GTSNPN and CDR2 is SVGIG in the germline V gene (reference sequence). CDR3 protein: CAWSGTASNQPQHF. The CDR3 DNA reads TGTGCCTGGTCCGGGACAGCCAGCAATCAGCCCCAGCATTTT. Based on the CDR3 plus reference TRBV30 and TRBJ1-5, the full variable domain is SQTIHQWPATLVQPVGSPLSLECTVEGTSNPNLYWYRQAAGRGLQLLFYSVGIGQISSEVPQNLSASRPQDRQFILSSKKLLLSDSGFYLCAWSGTASNQPQHFGDGTRLSIL.

This clone has a single count. J is TRBJ2-6 and V is TRBV9; the D is unclear. With 0 bases removed from V and 4 bases from J, the gap between germline ends came to 11 bases. CDR1 SGDLS and CDR2 YYNGEE come from the germline V gene. The CDR3 has 16 residues. Written as DNA, the CDR3 is TGTGCCAGCAGCGTAGAGAGTACAGCCGGGGCCAACGTCCTGACTTTC. This gives the protein CASSVESTAGANVLTF.

The V gene is TRBV5-4, the J gene TRBJ2-3; 14 positions agree with TRBD2. The CDR3 extends over 17 amino acids. Germline V gene data show CDR1 as SGHNT and CDR2 as YYREEE (reference sequence). The trim removed 3 bases at V and 5 bases at J, leaving 8 bases unmatched. CDR3 DNA: TGTGCCAGCAGCTCGCCGACTAGCGGGAGGGCCGGAGATACGCAGTATTTT. Translating gives CASSSPTSGRAGDTQYF.

The chain recombines TRBV7-2 with TRBJ1-5; 9 nucleotides agree with TRBD1. The V segment lost 5 bases and the J segment 2 bases; nucleotides outside the gene matches: 4. The germline V gene encodes CDR1 SGHTA and CDR2 FQGNSA. This CDR3 is 15 amino acids long. CDR3 nucleotide sequence: TGTGCCAGCAGCGATAGGGACAGGGGCAATCAGCCCCAGCATTTT. It specifies CASSDRDRGNQPQHF. Full variable domain (missing parts from reference TRBV7-2 and TRBJ1-5): GAGVSQSPSNKVTEKGKDVELRCDPISGHTALYWYRQSLGQGLEFLIYFQGNSAPDKSGLPSDRFSAERTGGSVSTLTIQRTQQEDSAVYLCASSDRDRGNQPQHFGDGTRLSIL.

This chain connects TRBV2 to TRBJ2-7; 12 bases match TRBD1. The CDR3 totals 14 residues. The germline gives CDR1 SNHLY, CDR2 FYNNEI. V shed 5 bases, J shed 7 bases, and the junction held 6 bases outside the gene matches. The CDR3: CASSSGQGAREQYF. CDR3 sequence (DNA): TGTGCCAGCAGTTCGGGACAGGGGGCTAGGGAGCAGTACTTC. The whole variable domain, filled in from reference TRBV2 and TRBJ2-7, reads EPEVTQTPSHQVTQMGQEVILRCVPISNHLYFYWYRQILGQKVEFLVSFYNNEISEKSEIFDDQFSVERPDGSNFTLKIRSTKLEDSAMYFCASSSGQGAREQYFGPGTRLTVT.

The chain couples TRBV5-4 to TRBJ2-3; TRBD1 might be the D (6 bases). Trimming left V 6 bases short and J 5 bases short, with 19 bases between. This CDR3 has 15 residues. CDR1 SGHNT and CDR2 YYREEE come from the germline V gene (reference sequence). CDR3 DNA sequence: TGTGCCAGCACCGAGGGGGTAGGGGTAATAGATACGCAGTATTTT. Protein product: CASTEGVGVIDTQYF.

This sequence joins TRBV28 and TRBJ2-7, with 13 bases aligning to TRBD2. CDR3 length: 16 residues. CDR1 is MDHEN and CDR2 is SYDVKM in the germline V gene. The junction had 9 bases not matched to a gene; V was cut back by 4 bases and J by 6 bases. This CDR3 is CASSSWTSGRIGEQYF. CDR3 sequence (DNA): TGTGCCAGCAGTTCTTGGACTAGCGGGAGAATCGGCGAGCAGTACTTC.

The chain has TRBV21-1 and TRBJ2-1; TRBD2, the table's D call, lacks a check against the DNA. TRBV21-1 is recorded as a pseudogene. CDR3 size: 13 residues. The CDR3 DNA is TGTGCCAGCAGCTCTGAAGCGGACGATGAGCAGTTCTTC. Its protein product is CASSSEADDEQFF.

This rearrangement joins TRBV4-3 to TRBJ1-1; tentatively, D is TRBD1 (5 bases). The CDR3 spans 14 residues. Trimming stripped 1 base from V and 1 base from J, with 7 bases between. Looked up from germline, CDR1 is LGHNA and CDR2 is YSLEER. CDR3 residues: CASSQGGTNTEAFF. CDR3 in DNA: TGCGCCAGCAGCCAAGGGGGCACGAACACTGAAGCTTTCTTT.

J is TRBJ2-7 and V is TRBV5-4; 11 bases are shared with TRBD2. The CDR3 sequence is 15 residues long. Germline V gene data show CDR1 as SGHNT and CDR2 as YYREEE (reference sequence). Unmatched junction bases numbered 7, after V lost 4 bases and J lost 4 bases. As DNA, the CDR3 is TGTGCCAGCAGCCGTGGGACTAGCGGAGAATACGAGCAGTACTTC. Translating gives CASSRGTSGEYEQYF.

This clone was counted between two and nine times. The chain carries TRBV18 and TRBJ1-1; D gene uncertain. Germline CDR1 and CDR2: KGHSH and LQKENI. V was shortened by 4 bases and J by 0 bases, with 9 bases between the two germline ends. This CDR3 region has 14 residues. The CDR3 protein is CASSLPNMNTEAFF. The CDR3 region has the DNA TGTGCCAGCTCACTTCCGAACATGAACACTGAAGCTTTCTTT.